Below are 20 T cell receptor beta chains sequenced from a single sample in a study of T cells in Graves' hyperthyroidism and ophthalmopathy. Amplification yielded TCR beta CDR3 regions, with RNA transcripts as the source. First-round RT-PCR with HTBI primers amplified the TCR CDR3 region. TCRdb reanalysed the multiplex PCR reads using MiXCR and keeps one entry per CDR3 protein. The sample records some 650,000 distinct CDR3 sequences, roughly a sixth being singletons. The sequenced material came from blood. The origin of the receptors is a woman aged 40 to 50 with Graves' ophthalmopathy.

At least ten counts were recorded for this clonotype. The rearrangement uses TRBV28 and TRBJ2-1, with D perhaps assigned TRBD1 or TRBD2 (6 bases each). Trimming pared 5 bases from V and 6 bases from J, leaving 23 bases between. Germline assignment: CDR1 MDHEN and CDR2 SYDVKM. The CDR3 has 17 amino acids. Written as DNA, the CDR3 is TGTGCCAGCAGTCGAGACTTTAGAAAGGGGGAGGTCAATGAGCAGTTCTTC. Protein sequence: CASSRDFRKGEVNEQFF.

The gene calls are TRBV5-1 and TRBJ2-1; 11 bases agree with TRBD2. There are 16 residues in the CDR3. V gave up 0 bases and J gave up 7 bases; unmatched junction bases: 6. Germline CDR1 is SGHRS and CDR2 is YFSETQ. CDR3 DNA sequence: TGCGCCAGCAGCTTGGTTAGCGGGGGGGCAATGAATGAGCAGTTCTTC. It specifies CASSLVSGGAMNEQFF.

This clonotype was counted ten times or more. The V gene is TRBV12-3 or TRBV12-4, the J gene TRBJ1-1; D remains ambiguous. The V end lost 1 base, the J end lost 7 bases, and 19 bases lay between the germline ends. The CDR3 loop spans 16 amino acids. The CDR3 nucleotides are TGTGCCAGCAGTTTAGGGGTTTGGGCCCGGGGTATTGAAGCTTTCTTT. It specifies CASSLGVWARGIEAFF.

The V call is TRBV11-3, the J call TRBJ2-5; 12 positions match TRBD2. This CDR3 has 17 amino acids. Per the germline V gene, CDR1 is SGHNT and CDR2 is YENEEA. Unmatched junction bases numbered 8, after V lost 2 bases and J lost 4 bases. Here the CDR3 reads CASSLTSGLAGAETQYF. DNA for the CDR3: TGTGCCAGCAGCTTAACTTCGGGACTAGCGGGTGCAGAGACCCAGTACTTC.

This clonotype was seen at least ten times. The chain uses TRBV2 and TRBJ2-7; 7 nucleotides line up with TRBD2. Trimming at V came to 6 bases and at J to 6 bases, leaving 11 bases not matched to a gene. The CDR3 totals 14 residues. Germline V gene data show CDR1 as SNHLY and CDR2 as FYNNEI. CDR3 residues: CASSQGGSWGEQYF. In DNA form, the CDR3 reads TGTGCCAGCAGCCAGGGAGGGAGCTGGGGCGAGCAGTACTTC. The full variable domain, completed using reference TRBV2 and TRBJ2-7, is EPEVTQTPSHQVTQMGQEVILRCVPISNHLYFYWYRQILGQKVEFLVSFYNNEISEKSEIFDDQFSVERPDGSNFTLKIRSTKLEDSAMYFCASSQGGSWGEQYFGPGTRLTVT.

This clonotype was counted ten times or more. CDR3 nucleotide sequence: TGTGCCAGCAGTACTAGTAGGCACTCCTACAATGAGCAGTTCTTC. Protein: CASSTSRHSYNEQFF. The chain has TRBV12-3 or TRBV12-4 and TRBJ2-1; the D gene is possibly TRBD2 (5 bases). The CDR3 is 15 amino acids. Trimming left V 5 bases short and J 0 bases short, with 11 bases between.

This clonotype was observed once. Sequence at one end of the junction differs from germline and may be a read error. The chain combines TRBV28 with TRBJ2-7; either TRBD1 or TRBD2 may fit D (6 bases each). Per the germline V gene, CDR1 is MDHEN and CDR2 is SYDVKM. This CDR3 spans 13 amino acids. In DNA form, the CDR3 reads TGTGCCGGCAGATCTCAAGGGGGGACCGAGCAGTACTTC. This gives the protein CAGRSQGGTEQYF.

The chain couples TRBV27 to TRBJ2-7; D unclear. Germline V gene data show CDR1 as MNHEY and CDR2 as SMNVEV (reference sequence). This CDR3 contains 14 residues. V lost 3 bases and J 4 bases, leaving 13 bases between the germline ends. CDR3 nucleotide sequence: TGTGCCAGCAGTTTGTCGGCGGTCTCTTACGAGCAGTACTTC. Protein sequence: CASSLSAVSYEQYF.

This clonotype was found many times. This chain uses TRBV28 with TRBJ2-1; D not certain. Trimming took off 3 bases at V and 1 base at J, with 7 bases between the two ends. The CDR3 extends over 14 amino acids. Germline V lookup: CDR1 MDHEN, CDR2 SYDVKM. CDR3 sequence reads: CASSLRRSYNEQFF. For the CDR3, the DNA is TGTGCCAGCAGTTTGAGGCGGTCCTACAATGAGCAGTTCTTC.

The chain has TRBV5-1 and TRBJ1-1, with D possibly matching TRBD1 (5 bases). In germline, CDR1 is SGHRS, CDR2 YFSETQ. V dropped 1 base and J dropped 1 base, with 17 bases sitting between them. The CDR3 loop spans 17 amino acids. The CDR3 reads CASSLPEGRIGNTEAFF. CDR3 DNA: TGCGCCAGCAGCTTGCCCGAGGGGAGGATCGGGAACACTGAAGCTTTCTTT.

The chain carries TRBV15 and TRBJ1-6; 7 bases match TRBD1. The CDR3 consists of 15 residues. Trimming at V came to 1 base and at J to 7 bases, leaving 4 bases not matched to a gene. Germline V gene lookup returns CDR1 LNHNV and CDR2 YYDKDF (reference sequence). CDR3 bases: TGTGCCACCAGCAGAGCGGGACAGTACAATTCACCCCTCCACTTT. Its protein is CATSRAGQYNSPLHF.

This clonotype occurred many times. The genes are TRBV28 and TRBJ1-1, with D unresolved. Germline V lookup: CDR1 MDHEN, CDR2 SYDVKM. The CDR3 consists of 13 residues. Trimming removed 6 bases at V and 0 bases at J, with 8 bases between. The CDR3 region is CASRPQLNTEAFF. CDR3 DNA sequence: TGTGCCAGCAGACCACAACTGAACACTGAAGCTTTCTTT.

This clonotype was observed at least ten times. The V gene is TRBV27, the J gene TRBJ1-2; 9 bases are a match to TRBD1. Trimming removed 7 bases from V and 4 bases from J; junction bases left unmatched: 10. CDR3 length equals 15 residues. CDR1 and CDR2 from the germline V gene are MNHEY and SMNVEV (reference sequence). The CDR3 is CASTLFGGQGYGYTF. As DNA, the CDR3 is TGTGCCAGCACTCTTTTTGGGGGACAGGGCTATGGCTACACCTTC.

CDR3: CASSLMTGSKNIQYF. The CDR3 nucleotides are TGCGCCAGCAGCCTCATGACGGGATCCAAAAACATTCAGTACTTC. The chain uses TRBV5-1 and TRBJ2-4; D possibly corresponds to TRBD2 (5 bases). The germline V and J ends were trimmed by 4 bases and 2 bases, with 13 bases remaining between them. From germline, CDR1 is SGHRS and CDR2 YFSETQ. The CDR3 extends over 15 amino acids.

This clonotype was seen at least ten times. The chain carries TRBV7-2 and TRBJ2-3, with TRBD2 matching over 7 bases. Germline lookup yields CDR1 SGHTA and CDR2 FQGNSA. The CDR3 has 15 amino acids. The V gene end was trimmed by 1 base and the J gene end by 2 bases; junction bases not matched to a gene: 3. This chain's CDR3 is CASSLGGTNTDTQYF. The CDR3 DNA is TGTGCCAGCAGCTTAGGGGGGACTAACACAGATACGCAGTATTTT.

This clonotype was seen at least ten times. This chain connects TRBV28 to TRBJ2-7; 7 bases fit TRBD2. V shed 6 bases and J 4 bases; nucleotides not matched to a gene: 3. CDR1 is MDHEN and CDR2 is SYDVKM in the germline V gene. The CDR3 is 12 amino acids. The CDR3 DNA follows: TGTGCCAGCAGACTAGCGCGGTACGAGCAGTACTTC. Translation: CASRLARYEQYF. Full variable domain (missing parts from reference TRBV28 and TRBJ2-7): DVKVTQSSRYLVKRTGEKVFLECVQDMDHENMFWYRQDPGLGLRLIYFSYDVKMKEKGDIPEGYSVSREKKERFSLILESASTNQTSMYLCASRLARYEQYFGPGTRLTVT.

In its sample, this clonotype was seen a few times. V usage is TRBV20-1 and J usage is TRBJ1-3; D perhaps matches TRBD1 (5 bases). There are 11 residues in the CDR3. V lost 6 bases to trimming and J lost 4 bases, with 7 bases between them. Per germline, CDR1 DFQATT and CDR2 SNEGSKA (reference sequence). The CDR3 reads CSARQGNTIYF. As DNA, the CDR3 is TGCAGTGCCCGACAGGGAAACACCATATATTTT.

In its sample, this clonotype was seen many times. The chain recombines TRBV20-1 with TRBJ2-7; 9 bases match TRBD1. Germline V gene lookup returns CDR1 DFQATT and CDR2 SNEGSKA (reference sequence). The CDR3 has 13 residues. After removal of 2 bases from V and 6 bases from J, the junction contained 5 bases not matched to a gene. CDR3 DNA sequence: TGCAGTGCTAGATACAGGGGGCTACTCGAGCAGTACTTC. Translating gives CSARYRGLLEQYF.

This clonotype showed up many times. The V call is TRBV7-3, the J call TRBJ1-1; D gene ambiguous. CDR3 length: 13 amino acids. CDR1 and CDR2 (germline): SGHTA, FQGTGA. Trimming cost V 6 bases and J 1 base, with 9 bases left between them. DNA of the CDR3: TGTGCCAGCAGAAAGGACGCGAACACTGAAGCTTTCTTT. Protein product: CASRKDANTEAFF.

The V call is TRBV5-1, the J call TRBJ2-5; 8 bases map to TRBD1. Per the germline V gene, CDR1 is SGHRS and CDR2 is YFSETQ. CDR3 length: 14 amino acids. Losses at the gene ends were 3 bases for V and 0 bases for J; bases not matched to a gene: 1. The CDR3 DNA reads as TGCGCCAGCAGCTACAGGGGGTACCAAGAGACCCAGTACTTC. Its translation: CASSYRGYQETQYF.